One and the same sample provided the 32 T cell receptor beta chains below, sequenced in a study of T cells in Graves' hyperthyroidism and ophthalmopathy. What was amplified from RNA transcripts were TCR beta CDR3 regions. The primer set for the first-round RT-PCR of the TCR CDR3 was HTBI. Using its own MiXCR run on the multiplex PCR reads, TCRdb lists one record per CDR3 protein. Counted here are 500,000 to 600,000 distinct CDR3 sequences, just under 20% occurring once; the ten biggest clones make up approximately 50%. Sequenced sample: blood. The receptors come from a man aged 35 to 55 with Graves' ophthalmopathy.

This clonotype was counted ten times or more. The chain couples TRBV3-1 to TRBJ2-7, with TRBD1 matching 11 bases. The CDR3 is made up of 13 amino acids. In germline, CDR1 is LGHDT, CDR2 YNNKEL (reference sequence). V lost 4 bases and J lost 6; bases outside the gene matches: 2. Here the CDR3 reads CASSPGTGGEQYF. CDR3 nucleotide sequence: TGTGCCAGCAGCCCTGGGACAGGGGGCGAGCAGTACTTC.

This rearrangement joins TRBV6-1 to TRBJ2-7; D tentatively reads TRBD1 or TRBD2 (5 bases each). This CDR3 has 15 residues. V lost 3 bases to trimming and J lost 1 base, with 13 bases between them. Germline values: CDR1 MNHNS, CDR2 SASEGT. In nucleotides, the CDR3 is TGTGCCAGCAGTGACCGGGGCCGAATATCCTACGAGCAGTACTTC. Encoded protein: CASSDRGRISYEQYF.

This clonotype has just a few counts. The chain combines TRBV16 with TRBJ1-5, with 9 nucleotides matching TRBD1. Per germline, CDR1 KGHSY and CDR2 FQNENV. This CDR3 has 16 amino acids. Germline trimming cut 2 bases from V and 7 bases from J; bases unmatched to any gene: 9. The DNA for the CDR3 is TGTGCCAGCAGCCAAGGCCGGACAGGGGAACGGCAGCCCCAGCATTTT. Its translation is CASSQGRTGERQPQHF.

This clonotype showed up many times. The chain links TRBV12-3 or TRBV12-4 to TRBJ1-2; D unresolved. V gave up 7 bases and J gave up 4 bases, with 16 bases separating them. This CDR3 contains 14 residues. The DNA for the CDR3 is TGTGCCAGCATCCCTGTCCCGGGATCCTATGGCTACACCTTC. Encoded protein: CASIPVPGSYGYTF.

This clonotype came up many times. The chain is built from TRBV7-2 and TRBJ2-3, with D possibly TRBD2 on 6 matching bases. The germline V gene encodes CDR1 SGHTA and CDR2 FQGNSA. V was trimmed by 3 bases and J by 0 bases, leaving 13 bases between them. This CDR3 comprises 16 residues. CDR3 in amino acids: CASSLGDSPSTDTQYF. CDR3 DNA: TGTGCCAGCAGCTTGGGGGACTCCCCTAGCACAGATACGCAGTATTTT.

This chain joins TRBV7-2 and TRBJ1-3; 8 bases agree with TRBD1. The CDR3 has 16 amino acids. V shed 5 bases and J 4 bases; nucleotides not matched to a gene: 10. From germline, CDR1 is SGHTA and CDR2 FQGNSA. The CDR3 sequence: CASSRQGLLGGNTIYF. In DNA form, the CDR3 reads TGTGCCAGCAGCCGACAGGGGCTTCTCGGAGGAAACACCATATATTTT.

The chain recombines TRBV4-1 with TRBJ2-6; D is perhaps TRBD2 (5 bases). V was pared by 1 base and J by 3 bases, with 16 bases between. Germline lookup yields CDR1 MGHRA and CDR2 YSYEKL. This CDR3 comprises 18 residues. The CDR3 nucleotides are TGCGCCAGCAGCCAAGTCTCCCCGGGGTTAGTTGGGGCCAACGTCCTGACTTTC. This sequence encodes CASSQVSPGLVGANVLTF.

There are a few counts of this clonotype. The V gene is TRBV12-5, the J gene TRBJ1-4, with no clear D. The ends were cut back, 3 bases at V and 4 bases at J, with 3 bases in the middle. The germline CDR1 and CDR2 sequences are LGHNT and FRNRAP. The CDR3 runs 12 residues. CDR3 in DNA: TGTGCTAGTGGTTTTATTAATGAAAAACTGTTTTTT. The encoded protein is CASGFINEKLFF.

The genes are TRBV29-1 and TRBJ2-3; D possibly corresponds to TRBD1 (5 bases). This CDR3 is built from 12 residues. Germline loops: CDR1 SQVTM, CDR2 ANQGSEA. V lost 7 bases, J lost 5 bases, and 13 bases lay in between. CDR3 sequence reads: CSASSRGDTQYF. The CDR3 nucleotides are TGCAGCGCCTCCTCTAGGGGAGATACGCAGTATTTT.

There are a few counts of this clonotype. The chain employs TRBV6-5 and TRBJ1-6; 7 bases fit TRBD1. Germline V gene sequence: CDR1 MNHEY, CDR2 SVGAGI. The CDR3 has 15 amino acids. The J segment lost 5 bases and the V segment lost 2 bases, leaving 3 bases of the junction unmatched. CDR3 sequence: CASSYETGNNSPLHF. The CDR3 nucleotides are TGTGCCAGCAGTTACGAGACAGGGAATAATTCACCCCTCCACTTT.

The genes are TRBV10-3 and TRBJ2-1; 8 bases are shared with TRBD2. Germline values: CDR1 ENHRY, CDR2 SYGVKD. V lost 3 bases and J lost 2; bases outside the gene matches: 15. CDR3 length: 19 residues. The CDR3 region is CAISDAQGRAGATYNEQFF. The CDR3 region has the DNA TGTGCCATCAGTGACGCGCAGGGGCGAGCGGGAGCAACCTACAATGAGCAGTTCTTC.

V gene TRBV6-2 or TRBV6-3 combines with J gene TRBJ1-5; 7 nucleotides align to TRBD1. Trimming took 0 bases from V and 5 from J; bases not matched to a gene: 7. This CDR3 contains 16 residues. CDR1 and CDR2 from the germline V gene are MNHEY and SVGEGT. In nucleotides, the CDR3 is TGTGCCAGCAGTTACTCGACGGGACAGAGATATCAGCCCCAGCATTTT. Translating it yields CASSYSTGQRYQPQHF.

This clonotype was seen many times. The chain combines TRBV24-1 with TRBJ2-7; 9 bases agree with TRBD2. Germline trimming cut 0 bases from V and 2 bases from J; bases unmatched to any gene: 13. Germline values: CDR1 KGHDR, CDR2 SFDVKD. This CDR3 has 19 residues. DNA of the CDR3: TGTGCCACCAGTGATTTGCAGAAGCCTAGCGGGGTGCTGACCTACGAGCAGTACTTC. Translated: CATSDLQKPSGVLTYEQYF.

This clonotype was seen a handful of times. The genes are TRBV28 and TRBJ2-2; no clear D gene. CDR1 MDHEN and CDR2 SYDVKM come from the germline V gene. V dropped 6 bases and J dropped 7 bases, with 12 bases sitting between them. The CDR3 is 13 residues long. The DNA of the CDR3 is TGTGCCAGCAGCAATAGTGTGGTCGGGGAGCTGTTTTTT. As protein: CASSNSVVGELFF.

In this sample, this clonotype turned up many times. The chain recombines TRBV2 with TRBJ2-2, with 8 nucleotides matching TRBD1. V shed 9 bases and J 1 base; nucleotides not matched to a gene: 1. CDR3 length: 13 residues. Germline lookup yields CDR1 SNHLY and CDR2 FYNNEI. The CDR3: CARQGENTGELFF. The CDR3 DNA is TGTGCCAGACAGGGGGAGAACACCGGGGAGCTGTTTTTT. The full variable domain, completed using reference TRBV2 and TRBJ2-2, is EPEVTQTPSHQVTQMGQEVILRCVPISNHLYFYWYRQILGQKVEFLVSFYNNEISEKSEIFDDQFSVERPDGSNFTLKIRSTKLEDSAMYFCARQGENTGELFFGEGSRLTVL.

As concerns this clonotype: A much larger clone is a single base away; this may be a read error. This CDR3 fails to terminate in the conserved phenylalanine or tryptophan, so it likely reflects a read error. The J gene is TRBJ2-7, the V gene TRBV4-2, with D possibly being TRBD1 or TRBD2 (6 bases each). Germline V lookup: CDR1 LGHNA, CDR2 YNFKEQ. Trimming stripped 0 bases from V and 2 bases from J, with 14 bases between. This CDR3 has 16 amino acids. The CDR3 nucleotides read TGTGCCAGCAGCCAAGATGAAGGGGGGACCCCCTACGAGCAGTACCTC. It is translated as CASSQDEGGTPYEQYL.

The rearrangement uses TRBV6-1 and TRBJ2-3; D gene ambiguous. V gave up 6 bases and J gave up 2 bases, with 15 bases separating them. Per the germline V gene, CDR1 is MNHNS and CDR2 is SASEGT. The CDR3 has 15 residues. The CDR3: CASRLGGTYTDTQYF. As DNA, the CDR3 is TGTGCCAGCAGGCTGGGCGGTACTTACACAGATACGCAGTATTTT.

This clonotype was seen only a few times. The V gene is TRBV6-1, the J gene TRBJ2-6, with D perhaps matching TRBD1 (5 bases). The CDR3 is 16 amino acids. V lost 11 bases to trimming and J lost 0 bases, with 17 bases between them. Germline CDR1 is MNHNS and CDR2 is SASEGT. This chain's CDR3 is CASRRGSTSGANVLTF. DNA of the CDR3: TGTGCCTCACGTAGGGGCTCAACCTCTGGGGCCAACGTCCTGACTTTC.

V and J are TRBV11-2 and TRBJ2-5; possibly TRBD1 for D (6 bases). Germline CDR1 is SGHAT and CDR2 is FQNNGV. V was cut by 5 bases and J by 3 bases, with 28 bases left in between. The CDR3 has 19 residues. The CDR3 sequence is CASSPSPYRVPSTKETQYF. Here the CDR3 DNA reads TGTGCCAGCAGCCCAAGCCCTTACAGGGTCCCCTCTACCAAAGAGACCCAGTACTTC. The complete variable domain, with remaining parts taken from reference TRBV11-2 and TRBJ2-5, reads EAGVAQSPRYKIIEKRQSVAFWCNPISGHATLYWYQQILGQGPKLLIQFQNNGVVDDSQLPKDRFSAERLKGVDSTLKIQPAKLEDSAVYLCASSPSPYRVPSTKETQYFGPGTRLLVL.

This clonotype has just a few counts. The V call is TRBV10-2, the J call TRBJ2-2; D ambiguous. The CDR3 spans 14 residues. CDR1 and CDR2 (germline): WSHSY, SAAADI. Between the trimmed V and J ends, which lost 5 bases and 1 base, there was a span of 8 bases. The CDR3 DNA is TGCGCCAGCAGTTTCCTCCTGAACACCGGGGAGCTGTTTTTT. This encodes CASSFLLNTGELFF.

This clonotype was detected only a few times. Written as DNA, the CDR3 is TGCGCCAGCAGCCCGGGGACGAAAGGATACGAGCAGTACTTC. Its protein is CASSPGTKGYEQYF. J is TRBJ2-7 and V is TRBV10-2; D is tentatively TRBD1 or TRBD2 (5 bases each). The CDR3 consists of 14 residues. Looked up from germline, CDR1 is WSHSY and CDR2 is SAAADI. V dropped 6 bases and J dropped 4 bases, with 16 bases sitting between them.

J is TRBJ1-5 and V is TRBV7-9; 7 bases agree with TRBD1. V shed 8 bases, J shed 0 bases, and the junction held 7 bases outside the gene matches. This CDR3 contains 15 residues. From germline, CDR1 is SEHNR and CDR2 FQNEAQ (reference sequence). This chain's CDR3 is CASGGGNPSNQPQHF. The CDR3 DNA is TGTGCCAGCGGAGGGGGCAACCCTAGCAATCAGCCCCAGCATTTT. Together with reference TRBV7-9 and TRBJ1-5, the CDR3 gives the full variable domain: DTGVSQNPRHKITKRGQNVTFRCDPISEHNRLYWYRQTLGQGPEFLTYFQNEAQLEKSRLLSDRFSAERPKGSFSTLEIQRTEQGDSAMYLCASGGGNPSNQPQHFGDGTRLSIL.

This chain connects TRBV6-1 to TRBJ1-2; no clear D gene. This CDR3 contains 11 residues. The germline V gene has CDR1 MNHNS and CDR2 SASEGT. V gave up 6 bases and J gave up 7 bases, with 9 bases separating them. This CDR3 is CASSGFLGYTF. For the CDR3, the DNA is TGTGCCAGCAGCGGATTCCTTGGCTACACCTTC.

The chain links TRBV7-8 to TRBJ2-2, with 11 nucleotides matching TRBD1. The CDR3 spans 14 residues. Germline values: CDR1 SGHVS, CDR2 FQNEAQ. Unmatched junction bases numbered 2, after V lost 5 bases and J lost 6 bases. CDR3 coding DNA: TGTGCCAGCAGCCGGACAGGGGGCTCCGGGGAGCTGTTTTTT. This sequence encodes CASSRTGGSGELFF.

This clonotype was seen more than once but under ten times. The gene calls are TRBV5-1 and TRBJ1-1; D gene ambiguous. Trimming cost V 4 bases and J 6 bases, with 13 bases left between them. The germline CDR1 and CDR2 sequences are SGHRS and YFSETQ. The CDR3 length is 13 residues. CDR3 sequence reads: CASSPVPPAEAFF. The CDR3 DNA reads as TGCGCCAGCAGCCCGGTCCCCCCAGCTGAAGCTTTCTTT.

This clonotype appeared many times. This chain links TRBV28 with TRBJ2-7; D not resolved. V was pared by 5 bases and J by 0 bases, with 11 bases between. This CDR3 is built from 14 residues. CDR1 MDHEN and CDR2 SYDVKM come from the germline V gene. CDR3 in DNA: TGTGCCAGCAGTACGGTAAGGTTCTCCTACGAGCAGTACTTC. This gives the protein CASSTVRFSYEQYF.

This clonotype was recorded at least ten times. The V and J genes are TRBV29-1 and TRBJ2-7; TRBD2 matches 8 bases. Looked up from germline, CDR1 is SQVTM and CDR2 is ANQGSEA. Trimming took 7 bases from V and 7 from J; bases not matched to a gene: 15. The CDR3 consists of 14 residues. The CDR3 loop is CSADTSGAGREQYF. The CDR3 DNA is TGCAGCGCCGACACTAGCGGAGCAGGGAGGGAGCAGTACTTC.

Regarding this clonotype: A much larger clone differs by one base, so this may be a read error. The V and J genes are TRBV27 and TRBJ1-6, with 10 nucleotides matching TRBD1. This CDR3 spans 17 amino acids. Germline V gives CDR1 MNHEY, CDR2 SMNVEV (reference sequence). Germline trimming cut 2 bases from V and 9 bases from J; bases unmatched to any gene: 10. The CDR3 DNA reads TGTGCCAGCAGTTTAACCAGGACAGGGGGTTTGGGTTCACCCCTCCACTTT. This gives the protein CASSLTRTGGLGSPLHF.

This clonotype was picked up many times. V usage is TRBV6-1 and J usage is TRBJ2-7; 12 nucleotides align to TRBD2. The J segment lost 0 bases and the V segment lost 7 bases, leaving 13 bases of the junction unmatched. The CDR3 totals 18 residues. Germline V gene lookup returns CDR1 MNHNS and CDR2 SASEGT. In DNA, the CDR3 is TGTGCCAGCACCATAGGACTAGCGGGATCTCAAAACTCCTACGAGCAGTACTTC. It yields the protein CASTIGLAGSQNSYEQYF.

In this sample, this clonotype turned up many times. The chain links TRBV2 to TRBJ2-7; 13 positions agree with TRBD2. This CDR3 contains 15 residues. Trimming at V came to 6 bases and at J to 6 bases, leaving 8 bases not matched to a gene. Germline CDR1 and CDR2: SNHLY and FYNNEI. The CDR3 DNA reads as TGTGCCAGCAGAAAAGGGACTAGCGGGAACGGCGAGCAGTACTTC. It codes for CASRKGTSGNGEQYF.

The chain employs TRBV7-6 and TRBJ2-7, with 14 bases aligning to TRBD2. The CDR3 runs 16 residues. Germline CDR1 reads SGHVS; CDR2 reads FNYEAQ. The junction had 3 bases not matched to a gene; V was cut back by 5 bases and J by 0 bases. The CDR3 DNA follows: TGTGCCAGCAGCCTGACTAGCGGGAGGGTCTCCTACGAGCAGTACTTC. Translation gives CASSLTSGRVSYEQYF.

This clonotype was counted only a few times. The junction departs from the called germline gene at one end, perhaps through a read error. The rearrangement joins TRBV5-6 to TRBJ2-3; the match to TRBD1 covers 11 bases. The CDR3 is 16 amino acids. Germline V gives CDR1 SGHDT, CDR2 YYEEEE. The CDR3 protein is CASSLVGDRGTGTQYF. The CDR3 bases are TGTGCCAGCAGCTTGGTGGGGGACAGGGGGACAGGTACGCAGTATTTT.